A selection of T cell receptor beta chains follows, all from one sample in a study of CD8 T cells in ankylosing spondylitis. TCRdb analysed the 5' RACE reads with MiXCR anew, one entry per CDR3 protein. The sample has 100,000 to 150,000 distinct CDR3 sequences; approximately 10% are singletons. The sequencing input was blood, either unsorted or a sorted T cell fraction (not recorded which). These receptors were collected from a male donor with ankylosing spondylitis or in good health (not recorded which). Each CDR3 is given with its conserved first and last residue. The D gene is left open where the match is weak. Clone size, where shown, is once, few, many, or a class for clones that have expanded.

V	D	J	size	DNA	CDR3
TRBV5-1	-	TRBJ2-3	-	TGCGCCAGCAGCTTGTTATTGGGGGGAGCGGCAGATACGCAGTATTTT	CASSLLLGGAADTQYF
TRBV20-1	-	TRBJ2-3	many	TGCAGTGCTATTTTCGGGCCGGGAAGCACAGATACGCAGTATTTT	CSAIFGPGSTDTQYF
TRBV12-3/TRBV12-4	-	TRBJ2-7	many	TGTGCCAGCAATTTCGGACCAGCCTACGAGCAGTACTTC	CASNFGPAYEQYF
TRBV6-1	TRBD2	TRBJ2-7	many	TGTGCCAGCAGCCGAAGGCCACCGGGACTAGCGGGGGCCTACGAGCAGTACTTC	CASSRRPPGLAGAYEQYF
TRBV12-3/TRBV12-4	-	TRBJ2-1	-	TGTGCCTGCAGAAGCAGGGTTTTAGGCGGGGTCTCCTACAATGAGCAGTTCTTC	CACRSRVLGGVSYNEQFF
TRBV7-2	TRBD2	TRBJ2-1	-	TGTGCCAGCAGCCCCTGGACTAGAGTTGAGCAGTTCTTC	CASSPWTRVEQFF
TRBV7-9	-	TRBJ2-2	many	TGTGCCAGCAGCTTAGGGACTATGCGCACCGGGGAGCTGTTTTTT	CASSLGTMRTGELFF
TRBV5-6	TRBD1	TRBJ2-2	many	TGTGCCAGCAGCCGATTAGGACAGGGTCCCGCGAACACCGGGGAGCTGTTTTTT	CASSRLGQGPANTGELFF
TRBV28	-	TRBJ2-3	-	TGTGCCAGCAGAGGGCCACGCACAGATACGCAGTATTTT	CASRGPRTDTQYF
TRBV7-2	-	TRBJ2-7	few	TGTGCCAGCAGCTTAGGTCCTCGGGAAACCTACGAGCAGTACTTC	CASSLGPRETYEQYF
TRBV15	-	TRBJ2-4	-	TGTGCCACCAGCAGAGATGCACTAGTCAAAAACATTCAGTACTTC	CATSRDALVKNIQYF
TRBV18	-	TRBJ1-1	many	TGTGCCAGCTCACCACCCACAGAGAACACCAAAGCTTTCTTT	CASSPPTENTKAFF
TRBV5-1	TRBD2	TRBJ2-1	-	TGCGCCAGCACCCAGGCGGGACTAGTTATTAATGAGCAGTTCTTC	CASTQAGLVINEQFF
TRBV20-1	-	TRBJ2-1	-	TGCAGTGCTAGTGGGAAGAGGGTAGGGGAGCAGTTCTTC	CSASGKRVGEQFF
TRBV28	TRBD2	TRBJ2-3	many	TGTGCCAGCAAGATCCAAGCGGGGTACACAGATACGCAGTATTTT	CASKIQAGYTDTQYF